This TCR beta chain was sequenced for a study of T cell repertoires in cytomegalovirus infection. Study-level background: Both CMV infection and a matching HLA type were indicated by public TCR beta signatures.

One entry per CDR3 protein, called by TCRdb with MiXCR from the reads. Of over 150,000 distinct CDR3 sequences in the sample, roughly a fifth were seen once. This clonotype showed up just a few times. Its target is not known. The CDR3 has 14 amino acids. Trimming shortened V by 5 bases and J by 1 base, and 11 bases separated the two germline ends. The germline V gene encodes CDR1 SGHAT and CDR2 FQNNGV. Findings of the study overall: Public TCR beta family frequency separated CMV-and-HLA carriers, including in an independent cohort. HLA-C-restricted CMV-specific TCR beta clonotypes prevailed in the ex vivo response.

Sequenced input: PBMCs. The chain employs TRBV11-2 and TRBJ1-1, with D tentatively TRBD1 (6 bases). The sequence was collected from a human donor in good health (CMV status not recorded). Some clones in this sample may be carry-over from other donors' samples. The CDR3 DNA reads TGTGCCAGCAGCCGCAACAGGGCGAACACTGAAGCTTTCTTT. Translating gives CASSRNRANTEAFF.